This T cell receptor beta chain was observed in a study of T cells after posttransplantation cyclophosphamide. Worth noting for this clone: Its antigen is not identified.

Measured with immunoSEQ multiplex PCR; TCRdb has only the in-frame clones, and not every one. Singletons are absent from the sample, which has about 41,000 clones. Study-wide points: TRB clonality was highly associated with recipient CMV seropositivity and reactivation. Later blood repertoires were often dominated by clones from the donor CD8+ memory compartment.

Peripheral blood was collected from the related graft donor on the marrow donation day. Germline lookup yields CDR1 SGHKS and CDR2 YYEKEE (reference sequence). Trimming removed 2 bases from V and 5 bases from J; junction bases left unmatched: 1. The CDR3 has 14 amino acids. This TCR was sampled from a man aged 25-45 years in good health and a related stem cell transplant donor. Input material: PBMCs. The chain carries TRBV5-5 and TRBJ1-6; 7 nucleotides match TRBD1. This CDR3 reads CASSFGTDNSPLHF. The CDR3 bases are TGTGCCAGCAGCTTTGGGACAGATAATTCACCCCTCCACTTT.